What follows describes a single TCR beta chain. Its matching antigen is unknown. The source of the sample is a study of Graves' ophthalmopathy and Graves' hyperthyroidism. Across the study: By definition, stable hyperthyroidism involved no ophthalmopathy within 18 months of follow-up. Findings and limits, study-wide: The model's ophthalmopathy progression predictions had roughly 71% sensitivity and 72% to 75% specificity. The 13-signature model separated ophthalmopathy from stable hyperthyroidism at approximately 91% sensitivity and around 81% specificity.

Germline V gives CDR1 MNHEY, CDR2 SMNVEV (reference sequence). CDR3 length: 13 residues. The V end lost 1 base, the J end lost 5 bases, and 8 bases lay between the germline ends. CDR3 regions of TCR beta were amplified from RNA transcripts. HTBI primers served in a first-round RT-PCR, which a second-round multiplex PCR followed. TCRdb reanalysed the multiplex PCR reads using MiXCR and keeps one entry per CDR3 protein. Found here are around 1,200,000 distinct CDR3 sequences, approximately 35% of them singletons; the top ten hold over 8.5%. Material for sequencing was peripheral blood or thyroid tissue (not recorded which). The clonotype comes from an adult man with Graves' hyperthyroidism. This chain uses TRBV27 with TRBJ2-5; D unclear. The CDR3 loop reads CASSLYYGETQYF. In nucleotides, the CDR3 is TGTGCCAGCAGTTTATATTACGGGGAGACCCAGTACTTC.